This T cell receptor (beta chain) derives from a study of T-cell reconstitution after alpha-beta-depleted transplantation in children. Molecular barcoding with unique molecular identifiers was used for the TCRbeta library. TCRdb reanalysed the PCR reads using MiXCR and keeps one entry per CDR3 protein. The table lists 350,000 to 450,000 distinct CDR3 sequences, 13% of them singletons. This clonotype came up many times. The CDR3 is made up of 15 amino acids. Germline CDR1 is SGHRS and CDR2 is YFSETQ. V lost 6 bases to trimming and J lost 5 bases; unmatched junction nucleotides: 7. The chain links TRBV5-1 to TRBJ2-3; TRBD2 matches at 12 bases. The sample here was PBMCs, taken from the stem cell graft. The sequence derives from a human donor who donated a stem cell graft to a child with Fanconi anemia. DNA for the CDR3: TGCGCCAGCACCCGACTAGCGGGGGATAGAGATACGCAGTATTTT. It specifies CASTRLAGDRDTQYF.